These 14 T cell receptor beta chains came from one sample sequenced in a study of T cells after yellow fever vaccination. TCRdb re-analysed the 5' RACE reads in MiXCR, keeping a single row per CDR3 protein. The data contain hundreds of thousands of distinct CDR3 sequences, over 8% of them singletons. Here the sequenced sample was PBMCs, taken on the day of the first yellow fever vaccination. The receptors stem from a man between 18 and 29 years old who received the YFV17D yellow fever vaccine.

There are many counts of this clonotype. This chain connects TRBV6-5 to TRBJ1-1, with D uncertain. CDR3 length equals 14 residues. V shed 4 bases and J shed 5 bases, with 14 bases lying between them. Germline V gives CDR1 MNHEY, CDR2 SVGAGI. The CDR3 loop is CASSLGPIRTEAFF. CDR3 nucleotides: TGTGCCAGCAGTTTAGGCCCGATTAGGACTGAAGCTTTCTTT.

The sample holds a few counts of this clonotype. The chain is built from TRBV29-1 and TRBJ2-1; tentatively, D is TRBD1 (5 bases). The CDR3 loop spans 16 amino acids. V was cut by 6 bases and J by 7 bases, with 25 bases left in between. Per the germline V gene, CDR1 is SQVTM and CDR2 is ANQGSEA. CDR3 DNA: TGCAGCGTCCTACCCCTGACAGTGAACGACCGAAATGAGCAGTTCTTC. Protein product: CSVLPLTVNDRNEQFF.

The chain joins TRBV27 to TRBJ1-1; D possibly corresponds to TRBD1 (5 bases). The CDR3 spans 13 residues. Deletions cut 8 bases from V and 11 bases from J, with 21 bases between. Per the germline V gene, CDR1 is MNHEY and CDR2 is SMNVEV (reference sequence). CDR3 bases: TGTGCCAGCGGAACAGGACTGATCGATGAGGCTTTCTTT. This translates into CASGTGLIDEAFF.

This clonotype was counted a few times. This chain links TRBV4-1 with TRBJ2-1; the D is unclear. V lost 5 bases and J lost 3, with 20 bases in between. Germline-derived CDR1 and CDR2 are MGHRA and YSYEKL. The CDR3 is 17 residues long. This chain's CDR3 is CASSAGGVRAFYNEQFF. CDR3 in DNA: TGCGCCAGCAGCGCAGGCGGAGTCCGGGCCTTCTACAATGAGCAGTTCTTC.

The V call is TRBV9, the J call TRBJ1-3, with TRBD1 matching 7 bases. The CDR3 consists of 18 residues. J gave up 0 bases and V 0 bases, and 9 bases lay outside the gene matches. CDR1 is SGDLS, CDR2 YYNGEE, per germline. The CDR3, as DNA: TGTGCCAGCAGCGTAGCCAGCTTTGGGACAGCCTCTGGAAACACCATATATTTT. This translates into CASSVASFGTASGNTIYF.

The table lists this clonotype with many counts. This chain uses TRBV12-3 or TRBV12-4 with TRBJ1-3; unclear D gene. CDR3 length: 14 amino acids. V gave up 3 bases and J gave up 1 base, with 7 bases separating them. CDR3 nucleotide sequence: TGTGCCAGCAGTTTCGTGCGGTCTGGAAACACCATATATTTT. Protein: CASSFVRSGNTIYF.

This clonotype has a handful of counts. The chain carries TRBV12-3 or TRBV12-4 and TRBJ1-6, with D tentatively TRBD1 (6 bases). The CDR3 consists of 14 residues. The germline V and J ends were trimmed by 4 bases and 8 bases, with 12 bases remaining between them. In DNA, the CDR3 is TGTGCCAGCAGTTGGCCGGGGGCATATTCACCCCTCCACTTT. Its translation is CASSWPGAYSPLHF.

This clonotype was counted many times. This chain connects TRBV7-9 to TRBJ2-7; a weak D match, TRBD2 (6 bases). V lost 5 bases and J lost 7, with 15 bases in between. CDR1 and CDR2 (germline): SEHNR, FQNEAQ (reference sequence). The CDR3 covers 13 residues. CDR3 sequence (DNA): TGTGCCAGCAGCCCCGCCAGGGCGGGAGAGCAGTACGTC. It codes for CASSPARAGEQYV.

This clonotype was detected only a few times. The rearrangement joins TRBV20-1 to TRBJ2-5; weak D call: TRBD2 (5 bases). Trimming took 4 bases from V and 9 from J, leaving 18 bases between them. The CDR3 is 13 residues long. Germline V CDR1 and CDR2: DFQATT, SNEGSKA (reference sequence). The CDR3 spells CSATVRVGWAQYF. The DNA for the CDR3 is TGCAGTGCTACAGTGCGGGTAGGGTGGGCCCAGTACTTC.

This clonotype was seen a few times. The CDR3 here is CASAEGNWYEQYF. CDR3 nucleotide sequence: TGTGCCAGCGCGGAAGGAAATTGGTACGAGCAGTACTTC. The chain links TRBV6-1 to TRBJ2-7; D unclear. V was trimmed by 8 bases and J by 4 bases, leaving 15 bases between them. The CDR3 contains 13 residues. Looked up from germline, CDR1 is MNHNS and CDR2 is SASEGT.

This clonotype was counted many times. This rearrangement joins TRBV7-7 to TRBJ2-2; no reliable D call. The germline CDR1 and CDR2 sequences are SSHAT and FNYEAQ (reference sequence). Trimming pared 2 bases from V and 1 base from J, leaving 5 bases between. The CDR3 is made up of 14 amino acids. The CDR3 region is CASSLRENTGELFF. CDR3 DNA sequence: TGTGCCAGCAGCTTAAGGGAGAACACCGGGGAGCTGTTTTTT. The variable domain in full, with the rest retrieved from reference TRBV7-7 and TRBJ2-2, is GAGVSQSPRYKVTKRGQDVTLRCDPISSHATLYWYQQALGQGPEFLTYFNYEAQPDKSGLPSDRFSAERPEGSISTLTIQRTEQRDSAMYRCASSLRENTGELFFGEGSRLTVL.

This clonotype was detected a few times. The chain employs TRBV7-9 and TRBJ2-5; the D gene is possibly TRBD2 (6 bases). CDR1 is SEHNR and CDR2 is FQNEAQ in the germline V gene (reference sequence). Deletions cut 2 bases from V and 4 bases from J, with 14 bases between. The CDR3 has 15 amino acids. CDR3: CASSLITGDRETQYF. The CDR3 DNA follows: TGTGCCAGCAGCTTAATAACGGGGGATAGAGAGACCCAGTACTTC.

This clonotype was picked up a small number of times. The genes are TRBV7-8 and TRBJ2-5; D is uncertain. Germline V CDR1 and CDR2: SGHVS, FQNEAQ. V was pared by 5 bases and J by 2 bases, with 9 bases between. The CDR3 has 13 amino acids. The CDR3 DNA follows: TGTGCCAGCAGCCCCCCGATACAAGAGACCCAGTACTTC. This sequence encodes CASSPPIQETQYF.

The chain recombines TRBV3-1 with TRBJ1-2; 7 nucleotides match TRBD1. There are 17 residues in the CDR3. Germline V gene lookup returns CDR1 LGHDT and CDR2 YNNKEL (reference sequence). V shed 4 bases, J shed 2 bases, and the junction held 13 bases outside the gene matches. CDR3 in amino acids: CASSPRFATGRNYGYTF. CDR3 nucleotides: TGTGCCAGCAGCCCGCGATTCGCGACAGGGAGAAACTATGGCTACACCTTC. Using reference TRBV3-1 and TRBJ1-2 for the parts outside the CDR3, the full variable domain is DTAVSQTPKYLVTQMGNDKSIKCEQNLGHDTMYWYKQDSKKFLKIMFSYNNKELIINETVPNRFSPKSPDKAHLNLHINSLELGDSAVYFCASSPRFATGRNYGYTFGSGTRLTVV.